The 18 T cell receptor beta chains below come from one sample, sequenced in a study of T cell changes during pregnancy in multiple sclerosis. This table comes from immunoSEQ multiplex PCR, and its TCRdb copy is limited to in-frame clones, with some not included. This table has around 69,000 clones, roughly 88% appearing once. This material consisted of peripheral blood, taken in the third trimester of pregnancy. These receptors all stem from a female donor with multiple sclerosis, enrolled in a pregnancy study.

With respect to this clone: This CDR3 is missing its conserved last phenylalanine or tryptophan, likely due to a read error. The limits of the CDR3 on the DNA are not certain, so only TCRdb's listed CDR3 is given. The chain recombines TRBV9 with TRBJ1-1; TRBD1 is the table's D call and was not checked against the DNA. The CDR3 is 16 residues long, ends included. Germline values: CDR1 SGDLS, CDR2 YYNGEE. CDR3 sequence reads: CASSVFRDRVSRISVG.

A single count supports this clone. The V call is TRBV5-1, the J call TRBJ1-2, with 8 bases matching TRBD1. Trimming removed 1 base from V and 4 bases from J; junction bases left unmatched: 9. The germline CDR1 and CDR2 sequences are SGHRS and YFSETQ. The CDR3 extends over 16 amino acids. Written as DNA, the CDR3 is TGCGCCAGCAGCTTGAGGGCACAGGGGGTTAGCTATGGCTACACCTTC. Translated: CASSLRAQGVSYGYTF. Looking up the rest from reference TRBV5-1 and TRBJ1-2 gives the full variable domain: KAGVTQTPRYLIKTRGQQVTLSCSPISGHRSVSWYQQTPGQGLQFLFEYFSETQRNKGNFPGRFSGRQFSNSRSEMNVSTLELGDSALYLCASSLRAQGVSYGYTFGSGTRLTVV.

V gene TRBV30 combines with J gene TRBJ2-5; D unresolved. The CDR3 is made up of 13 amino acids. V was shortened by 2 bases and J by 5 bases, with 12 bases between the two germline ends. The germline V gene has CDR1 GTSNPN and CDR2 SVGIG (reference sequence). The CDR3 coding sequence is TGTGCCTGGAGTCCTACTCACGGGGAGACCCAGTACTTC. It specifies CAWSPTHGETQYF.

The V gene is TRBV18, the J gene TRBJ2-5; D remains ambiguous. Trimming removed 0 bases at V and 1 base at J, with 3 bases between. The length of the CDR3 is 13 residues. In germline, CDR1 is KGHSH, CDR2 LQKENI. The chain's CDR3 is CASSPPLQETQYF. The CDR3 DNA reads as TGTGCCAGCTCACCACCCCTCCAAGAGACCCAGTACTTC.

This chain uses TRBV2 with TRBJ1-2; the match to TRBD1 covers 9 bases. The CDR3 consists of 14 residues. Per the germline V gene, CDR1 is SNHLY and CDR2 is FYNNEI. Trimming took 8 bases from V and 4 from J; bases not matched to a gene: 8. The CDR3 here is CASGTTGGGYGYTF. The CDR3 DNA sequence: TGTGCCAGCGGAACCACAGGGGGCGGCTATGGCTACACCTTC.

This sequence joins TRBV14 and TRBJ2-5; possibly TRBD2 for D (7 bases). The CDR3 has 17 amino acids. Germline CDR1 SGHDN, CDR2 FVKESK. Trimming left V 3 bases short and J 0 bases short, with 17 bases between. CDR3 residues: CASSQGSGGPYQETQYF. For the CDR3, the DNA is TGTGCCAGCAGCCAGGGATCGGGGGGCCCGTACCAAGAGACCCAGTACTTC.

This clone was detected only a few times. The chain joins TRBV6-1 to TRBJ2-7, with TRBD1 matching over 7 bases. Losses at the gene ends were 6 bases for V and 4 bases for J; bases not matched to a gene: 12. Germline V gene lookup returns CDR1 MNHNS and CDR2 SASEGT. This CDR3 is 15 amino acids long. CDR3 nucleotide sequence: TGTGCCAGCAGCCACCCTAGACAGGGTCGGTACGAGCAGTACTTC. This sequence encodes CASSHPRQGRYEQYF.

The rearrangement links TRBV29-1 to TRBJ2-7; TRBD1 agrees at 8 bases. The CDR3 runs 13 residues. The germline gives CDR1 SQVTM, CDR2 ANQGSEA. The trim removed 3 bases at V and 5 bases at J, leaving 6 bases unmatched. CDR3 nucleotide sequence: TGCAGCGTTGACCCCGGACAGGGTAACGAGCAGTACTTC. This gives the protein CSVDPGQGNEQYF.

The chain combines TRBV9 with TRBJ1-3, with a possible D match to TRBD1 (5 bases). The germline V gene encodes CDR1 SGDLS and CDR2 YYNGEE. V lost 3 bases to trimming and J lost 0 bases, with 10 bases between them. The CDR3 is 15 amino acids. This CDR3 is CASSADSSSGNTIYF. CDR3 in DNA: TGTGCCAGCAGCGCAGACAGTAGCTCTGGAAACACCATATATTTT.

The V and J genes are TRBV13 and TRBJ1-5; a possible D gene is TRBD1 (5 bases). CDR3 length: 15 residues. The V end lost 0 bases, the J end lost 3 bases, and 9 bases lay between the germline ends. The germline gives CDR1 PRHDT, CDR2 FYEKMQ (reference sequence). CDR3 in amino acids: CASSLGPRANQPQHF. CDR3 DNA: TGTGCCAGCAGCTTAGGCCCCAGGGCCAATCAGCCCCAGCATTTT.

The chain uses TRBV9 and TRBJ1-2; weak D call: TRBD1 (6 bases). V was cut by 2 bases and J by 6 bases, with 17 bases left in between. Per the germline V gene, CDR1 is SGDLS and CDR2 is YYNGEE. The CDR3 is made up of 15 amino acids. The CDR3 loop reads CASSVRRGSLNGYTF. In DNA, the CDR3 is TGTGCCAGCAGCGTTCGCAGGGGCAGTTTAAATGGCTACACCTTC. Full variable domain (missing parts from reference TRBV9 and TRBJ1-2): DSGVTQTPKHLITATGQRVTLRCSPRSGDLSVYWYQQSLDQGLQFLIQYYNGEERAKGNILERFSAQQFPDLHSELNLSSLELGDSALYFCASSVRRGSLNGYTFGSGTRLTVV.

The genes are TRBV4-1 and TRBJ2-3; 9 bases agree with TRBD2. Losses at the gene ends were 0 bases for V and 1 base for J; bases not matched to a gene: 14. The CDR3 has 20 residues. Germline V CDR1 and CDR2: MGHRA, YSYEKL. The CDR3 bases are TGCGCCAGCAGCCAAGAGACCATAGCGGGGGACCGCTTCCGCACAGATACGCAGTATTTT. Residues: CASSQETIAGDRFRTDTQYF.

The gene calls are TRBV19 and TRBJ1-1; unclear D gene. Germline CDR1 and CDR2: LNHDA and SQIVND (reference sequence). This CDR3 spans 15 amino acids. V shed 2 bases and J shed 0 bases, with 10 bases lying between them. The CDR3 DNA sequence: TGTGCCAGTAGTATAAGCACAGTCCTGAACACTGAAGCTTTCTTT. Translating it yields CASSISTVLNTEAFF.

The rearrangement uses TRBV9 and TRBJ1-4, with D perhaps matching TRBD1 (6 bases). With 4 bases removed from V and 8 bases from J, the gap between germline ends came to 18 bases. Germline CDR1 and CDR2: SGDLS and YYNGEE. The CDR3 consists of 15 residues. The CDR3 sequence is CASSTLTGRGEKLFF. The CDR3 bases are TGTGCCAGCAGCACCTTGACAGGTCGGGGCGAAAAACTGTTTTTT.

This clone was seen just once. V is TRBV7-3 and J is TRBJ1-1; 10 bases fit TRBD1. The V gene's germline CDR1 is SGHTA and CDR2 FQGTGA. J lost 5 bases, V lost 5 bases, and 8 bases had no gene match. The CDR3 runs to 15 residues. The CDR3 sequence: CASSPWTGGVTEAFF. The CDR3 DNA follows: TGTGCCAGCAGCCCGTGGACAGGGGGGGTAACTGAAGCTTTCTTT.

The chain couples TRBV5-4 to TRBJ2-7, with D possibly matching TRBD1 (5 bases). The CDR3 is made up of 16 amino acids. Per the germline V gene, CDR1 is SGHNT and CDR2 is YYREEE (reference sequence). The ends were cut back, 0 bases at V and 2 bases at J, with 15 bases in the middle. CDR3 loop: CASSLVGQGDAYEQYF. The CDR3 DNA reads as TGTGCCAGCAGCTTGGTAGGTCAGGGTGACGCCTACGAGCAGTACTTC. Drawing the rest from reference TRBV5-4 and TRBJ2-7, the complete variable domain is ETGVTQSPTHLIKTRGQQVTLRCSSQSGHNTVSWYQQALGQGPQFIFQYYREEENGRGNFPPRFSGLQFPNYSSELNVNALELDDSALYLCASSLVGQGDAYEQYFGPGTRLTVT.

This clone was observed a few times. V and J are TRBV5-6 and TRBJ2-5, with 10 bases lining up with TRBD1. V lost 2 bases and J lost 5; bases outside the gene matches: 9. Germline CDR1 SGHDT, CDR2 YYEEEE. The CDR3 consists of 16 residues. Written as DNA, the CDR3 is TGTGCCAGCAGCTTCGTCAGGACAGGGGGTTTGGAGACCCAGTACTTC. Translated: CASSFVRTGGLETQYF.

The chain combines TRBV7-3 with TRBJ1-4; unclear D gene. The CDR3 has 14 amino acids. Germline CDR1 SGHTA, CDR2 FQGTGA. Trimming removed 2 bases at V and 8 bases at J, with 12 bases between. The DNA for the CDR3 is TGTGCCAGCAGCTTACGCAGCCCGGGGGAAAAACTGTTTTTT. This encodes CASSLRSPGEKLFF. Supplemented by reference TRBV7-3 and TRBJ1-4, the full variable domain reads GAGVSQTPSNKVTEKGKYVELRCDPISGHTALYWYRQSLGQGPEFLIYFQGTGAADDSGLPNDRFFAVRPEGSVSTLKIQRTERGDSAVYLCASSLRSPGEKLFFGSGTQLSVL.